The 32 T cell receptor beta chains below were found in one sample sequenced in a study of T-cell memory formation after mild COVID-19. One entry per CDR3 protein results from TCRdb running MiXCR on the 5' RACE reads. The sample carries hundreds of thousands of distinct CDR3 sequences, roughly 17% recorded once. Sequencing was performed on PBMCs or a T cell subset sorted from them (not recorded which). Receptor source: an adult woman who had mild COVID-19 (a few samples of this study predate the infection). Cell type and time point are not known.

This clonotype was counted a few times. The rearrangement links TRBV4-3 to TRBJ1-1; D gene uncertain. The CDR3 spans 15 residues. Germline values: CDR1 LGHNA, CDR2 YSLEER. V was trimmed by 0 bases and J by 2 bases, leaving 10 bases between them. The CDR3 DNA sequence: TGCGCCAGCAGCCAAGACGGGCCGCCTAACACTGAAGCTTTCTTT. It translates to CASSQDGPPNTEAFF.

The chain combines TRBV3-1 with TRBJ2-1; the D gene is possibly TRBD2 (7 bases). CDR1 is LGHDT and CDR2 is YNNKEL in the germline V gene (reference sequence). V was trimmed by 1 base and J by 9 bases, leaving 16 bases between them. There are 15 residues in the CDR3. The CDR3 region is CASSQGGGGYGEQFF. CDR3 DNA sequence: TGTGCCAGCAGCCAAGGGGGGGGCGGTTACGGTGAGCAGTTCTTC.

The chain employs TRBV6-6 and TRBJ2-7, with 7 bases lining up with TRBD1. Germline V gene sequence: CDR1 MNHNY, CDR2 SVGAGI (reference sequence). This CDR3 comprises 14 residues. The V segment lost 7 bases and the J segment 3 bases; nucleotides outside the gene matches: 9. CDR3 sequence (DNA): TGTGCCAGCACGGACAGGCGGTCTGACTACGAGCAGTACTTC. As protein: CASTDRRSDYEQYF.

This clonotype was seen more than once but under ten times. This chain connects TRBV5-6 to TRBJ1-1; the D is unclear. The germline gives CDR1 SGHDT, CDR2 YYEEEE. The CDR3 is made up of 14 amino acids. Deletions cut 4 bases from V and 5 bases from J, with 15 bases between. DNA for the CDR3: TGTGCCAGCAGCACTAGAGGGCAGGAGACTGAAGCTTTCTTT. This translates into CASSTRGQETEAFF. Full variable domain (missing parts from reference TRBV5-6 and TRBJ1-1): DAGVTQSPTHLIKTRGQQVTLRCSPKSGHDTVSWYQQALGQGPQFIFQYYEEEERQRGNFPDRFSGHQFPNYSSELNVNALLLGDSALYLCASSTRGQETEAFFGQGTRLTVV.

J is TRBJ2-7 and V is TRBV4-2; 10 nucleotides line up with TRBD2. CDR3 size: 16 residues. The V segment lost 1 base and the J segment 4 bases; nucleotides outside the gene matches: 7. CDR1 and CDR2 (germline): LGHNA, YNFKEQ. In DNA, the CDR3 is TGTGCCAGCAGCCAAGGGCCTAGCGGGAGTTTATACGAGCAGTACTTC. The encoded protein is CASSQGPSGSLYEQYF.

The CDR3 coding sequence is TGTGCCAGCAGCCCATCATCGACAGGGTTAGAGACCCAGTACTTC. Its protein product is CASSPSSTGLETQYF. The chain has TRBV11-2 and TRBJ2-5, with 7 bases aligning to TRBD1. The V segment lost 5 bases and the J segment 4 bases; nucleotides outside the gene matches: 10. CDR3 length: 15 amino acids. Germline CDR1 reads SGHAT; CDR2 reads FQNNGV.

The V call is TRBV19, the J call TRBJ2-3; D is ambiguous. Germline values: CDR1 LNHDA, CDR2 SQIVND (reference sequence). The germline V and J ends were trimmed by 7 bases and 4 bases, with 12 bases remaining between them. The CDR3 spans 13 residues. CDR3 residues: CASKFSVSDTQYF. CDR3 DNA sequence: TGTGCCAGTAAGTTTTCGGTGTCAGATACGCAGTATTTT.

This clonotype was detected ten times or more. The genes are TRBV6-2 or TRBV6-3 and TRBJ2-7; TRBD2 is a possible D gene (6 bases). This CDR3 spans 14 amino acids. The V end lost 1 base, the J end lost 0 bases, and 7 bases lay between the germline ends. Germline lookup yields CDR1 MNHEY and CDR2 SVGEGT. CDR3 DNA sequence: TGTGCCAGCAGTTACTTCGGGAGCTCCTACGAGCAGTACTTC. Its protein product is CASSYFGSSYEQYF.

This clonotype was observed a few times. The chain uses TRBV9 and TRBJ2-7, with 10 bases identical to TRBD1. With V trimmed by 0 bases and J by 7 bases, 4 bases remained unmatched. Germline V gene lookup returns CDR1 SGDLS and CDR2 YYNGEE. This CDR3 is built from 14 residues. The chain's CDR3 is CASSVAGTGDEQYF. The CDR3 bases are TGTGCCAGCAGCGTAGCGGGGACAGGGGATGAGCAGTACTTC.

This clonotype was counted between two and nine times. The chain couples TRBV12-3 or TRBV12-4 to TRBJ1-2; no clear D. V was trimmed by 7 bases and J by 4 bases, leaving 10 bases between them. The CDR3 runs to 12 residues. The CDR3: CASTNTRYGYTF. CDR3 DNA sequence: TGTGCCAGCACTAACACTCGCTATGGCTACACCTTC.

This chain uses TRBV12-3 or TRBV12-4 with TRBJ2-6; TRBD1 aligns across 11 bases. J was trimmed by 1 base and V by 5 bases; bases with no gene match: 7. The CDR3 runs to 18 residues. CDR3: CASSARGQGVSGANVLTF. The CDR3 DNA sequence: TGTGCCAGCAGTGCCCGGGGACAGGGGGTATCTGGGGCCAACGTCCTGACTTTC.

This chain uses TRBV7-9 with TRBJ2-1, with D unresolved. The germline V and J ends were trimmed by 7 bases and 3 bases, with 16 bases remaining between them. The V gene's germline CDR1 is SEHNR and CDR2 FQNEAQ (reference sequence). The CDR3 is made up of 15 amino acids. CDR3 region: CASMGGVHDYNEQFF. The CDR3 nucleotides are TGTGCCAGCATGGGTGGGGTCCACGACTACAATGAGCAGTTCTTC.

Only a few counts were recorded for this clonotype. This chain connects TRBV10-3 to TRBJ1-1, with 8 positions matching TRBD1. The CDR3 consists of 14 residues. Germline V gene sequence: CDR1 ENHRY, CDR2 SYGVKD. V was clipped by 5 bases and J by 5 bases; unmatched bases: 7. CDR3 coding DNA: TGTGCCATCAGTTCCTCAGGGGGCTGGACTGAAGCTTTCTTT. This sequence encodes CAISSSGGWTEAFF.

This clonotype was found a few times. V is TRBV7-2 and J is TRBJ2-7; 8 bases line up with TRBD2. CDR1 and CDR2 (germline): SGHTA, FQGNSA. The V and J ends lost 4 bases and 7 bases, in that order; junction bases with no gene match: 15. The length of the CDR3 is 16 residues. The CDR3 loop is CASSSGLLAEPWEQYF. CDR3 DNA: TGTGCCAGCAGCTCAGGGCTACTAGCGGAGCCGTGGGAGCAGTACTTC. Using reference TRBV7-2 and TRBJ2-7 for the parts outside the CDR3, the full variable domain is GAGVSQSPSNKVTEKGKDVELRCDPISGHTALYWYRQSLGQGLEFLIYFQGNSAPDKSGLPSDRFSAERTGGSVSTLTIQRTQQEDSAVYLCASSSGLLAEPWEQYFGPGTRLTVT.

The chain uses TRBV4-1 and TRBJ2-5; TRBD1 agrees at 8 bases. The V gene's germline CDR1 is MGHRA and CDR2 YSYEKL. CDR3 size: 15 residues. Germline trimming cut 5 bases from V and 0 bases from J; bases unmatched to any gene: 5. The CDR3 nucleotides read TGCGCCAGCAGCTCCCGGACAGGGTACCAAGAGACCCAGTACTTC. Its protein product is CASSSRTGYQETQYF.

This clonotype came up a few times. The chain links TRBV25-1 to TRBJ1-4, with TRBD1 as a possible D gene (6 bases). Trimming stripped 6 bases from V and 8 bases from J, with 28 bases between. The CDR3 consists of 18 residues. The germline V gene encodes CDR1 MGHDK and CDR2 SYGVNS. The CDR3 nucleotides read TGTGCCAGCAGCGTATCAGGACCTACCACAGGGCGTTGGGAAAAACTGTTTTTT. Its protein product is CASSVSGPTTGRWEKLFF.

The chain uses TRBV5-4 and TRBJ2-1; D tentatively fits TRBD1 or TRBD2 (5 bases each). The V end lost 0 bases, the J end lost 9 bases, and 16 bases lay between the germline ends. Germline assignment: CDR1 SGHNT and CDR2 YYREEE (reference sequence). The CDR3 is made up of 15 amino acids. The CDR3, as DNA: TGTGCCAGCAGCTTGGAGGGGACCGGCCTCGGTGAGCAGTTCTTC. This translates into CASSLEGTGLGEQFF.

CDR3 in DNA: TGCAGCGTTGATTCGGCTAGCGGGGGTGTTGGTTACGAGCAGTACTTC. This gives the protein CSVDSASGGVGYEQYF. This chain connects TRBV29-1 to TRBJ2-7, with 10 positions matching TRBD2. V dropped 3 bases and J dropped 4; count of bases not matched to a gene: 12. The length of the CDR3 is 16 residues. Germline values: CDR1 SQVTM, CDR2 ANQGSEA.

This clonotype has a handful of counts. This chain connects TRBV5-4 to TRBJ2-7; D unresolved. V was cut by 4 bases and J by 5 bases, with 10 bases left in between. CDR1 and CDR2 (germline): SGHNT, YYREEE (reference sequence). The CDR3 extends over 12 amino acids. CDR3 sequence: CASSADGDEQYF. DNA of the CDR3: TGTGCCAGCAGCGCCGACGGCGACGAGCAGTACTTC.

This clonotype came up a few times. The genes are TRBV12-3 or TRBV12-4 and TRBJ1-1, with D possibly TRBD1 on 5 matching bases. The CDR3 is 14 amino acids. Trimming took 6 bases from V and 0 from J, leaving 11 bases between them. The chain's CDR3 is CASRWDPLNTEAFF. CDR3 coding DNA: TGTGCCAGCAGATGGGACCCTCTGAACACTGAAGCTTTCTTT.

The genes are TRBV4-2 and TRBJ2-6; 11 bases match TRBD2. Germline-derived CDR1 and CDR2 are LGHNA and YNFKEQ. CDR3 length equals 19 residues. V gave up 0 bases and J gave up 4 bases; unmatched junction bases: 8. This chain's CDR3 is CASSQDLAGGSYGANVLTF. CDR3 DNA sequence: TGTGCCAGCAGCCAAGATCTAGCGGGAGGTTCGTACGGGGCCAACGTCCTGACTTTC.

This clonotype occurred a few times. V is TRBV6-2 or TRBV6-3 and J is TRBJ2-3, with D maybe TRBD2 (6 bases). Germline V gene sequence: CDR1 MNHEY, CDR2 SVGEGT. The germline V and J ends were trimmed by 0 bases and 2 bases, with 9 bases remaining between them. The CDR3 is 15 residues long. CDR3 amino acids: CASSYSGLLTDTQYF. The CDR3 DNA reads as TGTGCCAGCAGTTACTCGGGACTCCTCACAGATACGCAGTATTTT.

The chain joins TRBV5-1 to TRBJ2-3; the match to TRBD1 covers 9 bases. V lost 0 bases and J lost 2; bases outside the gene matches: 7. Germline assignment: CDR1 SGHRS and CDR2 YFSETQ. CDR3 size: 17 residues. In DNA form, the CDR3 reads TGCGCCAGCAGCTTGGGACCAAGGACAGGGGACACAGATACGCAGTATTTT. It translates to CASSLGPRTGDTDTQYF.

The table lists this clonotype with a count of one. The chain carries TRBV6-5 and TRBJ1-1, with D tentatively TRBD1 (5 bases). CDR3 size: 15 residues. Germline CDR1 and CDR2: MNHEY and SVGAGI. Trimming removed 0 bases at V and 5 bases at J, with 13 bases between. The CDR3 bases are TGTGCCAGCAGTTACTCGCCAGGGCTCGGAACTGAAGCTTTCTTT. This encodes CASSYSPGLGTEAFF.

In its sample, this clonotype was seen a few times. The V and J genes are TRBV30 and TRBJ2-7; D may be TRBD1 (7 bases). With 5 bases removed from V and 2 bases from J, the gap between germline ends came to 16 bases. This CDR3 comprises 14 residues. The germline gives CDR1 GTSNPN, CDR2 SVGIG (reference sequence). The CDR3 sequence: CAWGGEQGAYEQYF. CDR3 sequence (DNA): TGTGCCTGGGGAGGGGAGCAGGGGGCCTACGAGCAGTACTTC. Combining the CDR3 with reference TRBV30 and TRBJ2-7 gives the whole variable domain SQTIHQWPATLVQPVGSPLSLECTVEGTSNPNLYWYRQAAGRGLQLLFYSVGIGQISSEVPQNLSASRPQDRQFILSSKKLLLSDSGFYLCAWGGEQGAYEQYFGPGTRLTVT.

This sequence joins TRBV6-2 or TRBV6-3 and TRBJ2-1; D remains ambiguous. The germline V gene encodes CDR1 MNHEY and CDR2 SVGEGT. The CDR3 runs to 16 residues. V was clipped by 6 bases and J by 4 bases, with 19 bases between them. The CDR3 nucleotides read TGTGCCAGCAGCTGGAATCCTTATTCTAGTTACAATGAGCAGTTCTTC. It is translated as CASSWNPYSSYNEQFF.

The gene calls are TRBV12-3 or TRBV12-4 and TRBJ2-3; tentative D call: TRBD1 (6 bases). The CDR3 loop spans 16 amino acids. V was trimmed by 8 bases and J by 0 bases, leaving 18 bases between them. The CDR3 loop reads CASGQVQGLSTDTQYF. The CDR3 DNA reads TGTGCCAGCGGGCAAGTACAGGGCCTCAGCACAGATACGCAGTATTTT.

This clonotype occurred once. Sequence at one end of the junction differs from germline and may be a read error. The chain uses TRBV27 and TRBJ1-6, with D tentatively TRBD1 (6 bases). Germline V lookup: CDR1 MNHEY, CDR2 SMNVEV (reference sequence). This CDR3 is 15 amino acids long. Here the CDR3 DNA reads TGTGCCAGCAGTCTACAGGGACGAAGGAATTCACCCCTCAACTTT. This sequence encodes CASSLQGRRNSPLNF.

This clonotype was seen more than once but under ten times. The chain couples TRBV4-1 to TRBJ1-2; 9 nucleotides align to TRBD1. Trimming removed 2 bases from V and 3 bases from J; junction bases left unmatched: 10. The CDR3 runs to 17 residues. The germline V gene encodes CDR1 MGHRA and CDR2 YSYEKL. Written as DNA, the CDR3 is TGCGCCAGCAGCCAACGTCCCCCGGGACAGGGCGACTATGGCTACACCTTC. It yields the protein CASSQRPPGQGDYGYTF.

This sequence joins TRBV6-5 and TRBJ1-1, with 7 bases matching TRBD1. V was clipped by 5 bases and J by 6 bases; unmatched bases: 9. The CDR3 is 14 amino acids. The germline CDR1 and CDR2 sequences are MNHEY and SVGAGI. The CDR3 coding sequence is TGTGCCAGCAGTACCCTGACAGGGTTCGCTGAAGCTTTCTTT. Protein: CASSTLTGFAEAFF.

This clonotype was observed a handful of times. The V call is TRBV7-2, the J call TRBJ1-5; the match to TRBD1 covers 9 bases. Germline V lookup: CDR1 SGHTA, CDR2 FQGNSA. The CDR3 covers 16 residues. After removal of 5 bases from V and 6 bases from J, the junction contained 11 bases not matched to a gene. CDR3 in DNA: TGTGCCAGCAGCAGATTACCCCCGGGACAGGGTCAGCCCCAGCATTTT. This sequence encodes CASSRLPPGQGQPQHF.

This rearrangement joins TRBV4-3 to TRBJ2-5; D not certain. Per the germline V gene, CDR1 is LGHNA and CDR2 is YSLEER. Trimming left V 3 bases short and J 5 bases short, with 13 bases between. The CDR3 covers 14 residues. The chain's CDR3 is CASSHSLILETQYF. Written as DNA, the CDR3 is TGCGCCAGCAGCCACTCACTCATTTTGGAGACCCAGTACTTC.